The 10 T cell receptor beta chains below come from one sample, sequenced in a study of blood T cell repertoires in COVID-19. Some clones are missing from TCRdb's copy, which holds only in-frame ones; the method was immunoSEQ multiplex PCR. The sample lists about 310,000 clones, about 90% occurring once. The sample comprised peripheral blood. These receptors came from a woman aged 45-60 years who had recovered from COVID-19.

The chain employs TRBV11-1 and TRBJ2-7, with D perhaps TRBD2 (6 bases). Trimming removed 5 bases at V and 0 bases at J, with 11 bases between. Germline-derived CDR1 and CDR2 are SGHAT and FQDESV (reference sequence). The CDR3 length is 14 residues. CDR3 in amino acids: CASSPGVTSYEQYF. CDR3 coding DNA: TGTGCCAGCAGCCCGGGGGTTACCTCCTACGAGCAGTACTTC.

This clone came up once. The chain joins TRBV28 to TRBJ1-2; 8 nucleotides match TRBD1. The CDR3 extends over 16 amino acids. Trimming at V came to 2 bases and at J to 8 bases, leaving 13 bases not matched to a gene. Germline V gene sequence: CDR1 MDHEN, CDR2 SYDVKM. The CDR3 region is CASSLRQGSNIGGYTF. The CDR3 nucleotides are TGTGCCAGCAGTTTAAGACAGGGGAGTAACATCGGCGGCTACACCTTC.

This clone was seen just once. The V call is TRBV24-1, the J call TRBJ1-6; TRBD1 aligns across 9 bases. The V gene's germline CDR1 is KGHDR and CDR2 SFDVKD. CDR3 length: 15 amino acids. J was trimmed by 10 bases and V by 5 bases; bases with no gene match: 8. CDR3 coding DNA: TGTGCCACCAGTGCCTCGGGGACAGGGTCGTCACCCCTCCACTTT. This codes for CATSASGTGSSPLHF.

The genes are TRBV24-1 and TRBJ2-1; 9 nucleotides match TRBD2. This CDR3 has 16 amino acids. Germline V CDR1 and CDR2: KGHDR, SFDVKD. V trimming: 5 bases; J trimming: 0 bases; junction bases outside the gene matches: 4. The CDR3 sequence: CATSALAGSSYNEQFF. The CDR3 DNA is TGTGCCACCAGTGCCCTAGCGGGGAGCTCCTACAATGAGCAGTTCTTC.

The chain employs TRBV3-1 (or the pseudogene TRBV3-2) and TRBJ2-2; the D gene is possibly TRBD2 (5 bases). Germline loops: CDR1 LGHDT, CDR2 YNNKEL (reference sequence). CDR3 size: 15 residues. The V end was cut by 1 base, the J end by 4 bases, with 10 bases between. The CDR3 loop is CASSQGTYLTGELFF. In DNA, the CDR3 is TGTGCCAGCAGCCAAGGGACTTACCTCACCGGGGAGCTGTTTTTT.

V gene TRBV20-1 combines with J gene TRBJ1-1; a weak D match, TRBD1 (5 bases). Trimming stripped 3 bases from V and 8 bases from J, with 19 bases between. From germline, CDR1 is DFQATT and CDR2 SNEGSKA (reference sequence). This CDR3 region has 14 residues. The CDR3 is CSASFAKGAWEAFF. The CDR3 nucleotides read TGCAGTGCTAGTTTCGCGAAAGGGGCCTGGGAAGCTTTCTTT.

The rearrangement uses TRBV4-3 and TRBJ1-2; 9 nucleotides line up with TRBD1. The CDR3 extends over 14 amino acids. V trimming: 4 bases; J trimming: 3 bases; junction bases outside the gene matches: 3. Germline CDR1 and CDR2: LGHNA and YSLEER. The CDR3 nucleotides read TGCGCCAGCAGCCCTGACAGGGGGGACTATGGCTACACCTTC. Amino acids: CASSPDRGDYGYTF.

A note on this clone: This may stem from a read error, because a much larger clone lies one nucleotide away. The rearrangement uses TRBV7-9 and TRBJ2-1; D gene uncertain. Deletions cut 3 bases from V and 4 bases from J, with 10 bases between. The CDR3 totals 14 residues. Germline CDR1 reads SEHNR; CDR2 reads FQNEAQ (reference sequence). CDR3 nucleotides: TGTGCCAGCAGCTTCGAACAGATTTACAATGAGCAGTTCTTC. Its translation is CASSFEQIYNEQFF.

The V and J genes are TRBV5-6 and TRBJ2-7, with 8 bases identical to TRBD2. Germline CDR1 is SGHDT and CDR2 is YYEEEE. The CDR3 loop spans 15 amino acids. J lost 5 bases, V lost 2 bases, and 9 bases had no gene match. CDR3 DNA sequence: TGTGCCAGCAGCTTCTCGGGGGGGCGTCACGACGAGCAGTACTTC. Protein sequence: CASSFSGGRHDEQYF. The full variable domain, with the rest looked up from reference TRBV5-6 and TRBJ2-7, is DAGVTQSPTHLIKTRGQQVTLRCSPKSGHDTVSWYQQALGQGPQFIFQYYEEEERQRGNFPDRFSGHQFPNYSSELNVNALLLGDSALYLCASSFSGGRHDEQYFGPGTRLTVT.

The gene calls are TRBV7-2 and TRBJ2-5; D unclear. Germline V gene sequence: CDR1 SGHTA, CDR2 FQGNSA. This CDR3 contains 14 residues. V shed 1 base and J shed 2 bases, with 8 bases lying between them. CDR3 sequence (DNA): TGTGCCAGCAGCTTAGTTCAGAATCAAGAGACCCAGTACTTC. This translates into CASSLVQNQETQYF. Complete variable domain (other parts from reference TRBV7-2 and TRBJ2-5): GAGVSQSPSNKVTEKGKDVELRCDPISGHTALYWYRQSLGQGLEFLIYFQGNSAPDKSGLPSDRFSAERTGGSVSTLTIQRTQQEDSAVYLCASSLVQNQETQYFGPGTRLLVL.